Below are 13 T cell receptor beta chains sequenced from a single sample in a study of CD8 T cell repertoires and HIV-1 epitope variants. Some clones are missing from TCRdb's copy, which holds only in-frame ones; the method was immunoSEQ multiplex PCR. The table lists under 100,000 clones, roughly 77% of them singletons. The sample taken for sequencing was uncultured baseline CD8+ T cells from peripheral blood mononuclear cells (PBMCs). These receptors were collected from a male donor with HIV.

The chain joins TRBV5-1 to TRBJ2-3; possible D gene TRBD1, 6 bases. V gave up 3 bases and J gave up 2 bases, with 10 bases separating them. Per the germline V gene, CDR1 is SGHRS and CDR2 is YFSETQ. CDR3 length equals 14 residues. The CDR3 sequence is CASSSGVNTDTQYF. The CDR3 DNA is TGCGCCAGCAGCTCAGGGGTAAACACAGATACGCAGTATTTT.

The chain couples TRBV7-8 to TRBJ2-5, with 11 bases identical to TRBD1. This CDR3 comprises 15 residues. CDR1 and CDR2 from the germline V gene are SGHVS and FQNEAQ. Losses at the gene ends were 9 bases for V and 4 bases for J; bases not matched to a gene: 10. The CDR3 nucleotides are TGTGCCAGTTCTCCCGGGACAGGGGGTGGAGAGACCCAGTACTTC. Residues: CASSPGTGGGETQYF.

The V and J genes are TRBV7-9 and TRBJ2-1, with D possibly matching TRBD2 (6 bases). The V end was cut by 4 bases, the J end by 3 bases, with 10 bases between. This CDR3 comprises 14 residues. Per germline, CDR1 SEHNR and CDR2 FQNEAQ (reference sequence). The chain's CDR3 is CASSSGTYYNEQFF. DNA for the CDR3: TGTGCCAGCAGCTCCGGGACTTACTACAATGAGCAGTTCTTC.

V usage is TRBV19 and J usage is TRBJ2-7; 8 bases match TRBD2. Germline V lookup: CDR1 LNHDA, CDR2 SQIVND (reference sequence). The V gene end was trimmed by 5 bases and the J gene end by 4 bases; junction bases not matched to a gene: 10. The CDR3 is made up of 15 amino acids. CDR3 coding DNA: TGTGCCAGTAGTCCTCGCCCTAGCGGGCAGTACGAGCAGTACTTC. It translates to CASSPRPSGQYEQYF.

The chain couples TRBV7-8 to TRBJ1-5; no firm D call. Trimming stripped 1 base from V and 3 bases from J, with 10 bases between. CDR1 and CDR2 from the germline V gene are SGHVS and FQNEAQ. This CDR3 comprises 15 residues. Here the CDR3 DNA reads TGTGCCAGCAGCTTAGTGGCAGAAGTCAATCAGCCCCAGCATTTT. Residues: CASSLVAEVNQPQHF.

The chain employs TRBV9 and TRBJ1-2, with 7 positions matching TRBD1. There are 17 residues in the CDR3. Germline V gene sequence: CDR1 SGDLS, CDR2 YYNGEE. The V segment lost 3 bases and the J segment 0 bases; nucleotides outside the gene matches: 11. CDR3 region: CASSGYTGDSANYGYTF. In nucleotides, the CDR3 is TGTGCCAGCAGCGGTTATACAGGGGACTCAGCTAACTATGGCTACACCTTC. The full variable domain, rest sourced from reference TRBV9 and TRBJ1-2, is DSGVTQTPKHLITATGQRVTLRCSPRSGDLSVYWYQQSLDQGLQFLIQYYNGEERAKGNILERFSAQQFPDLHSELNLSSLELGDSALYFCASSGYTGDSANYGYTFGSGTRLTVV.

This clone was observed a few times. The V gene is TRBV7-9, the J gene TRBJ1-5; D may be TRBD1 (6 bases). With 7 bases removed from V and 0 bases from J, the gap between germline ends came to 10 bases. In germline, CDR1 is SEHNR, CDR2 FQNEAQ (reference sequence). The CDR3 runs 14 residues. CDR3 bases: TGTGCCAGCAACAGGGACGATAGCAATCAGCCCCAGCATTTT. This gives the protein CASNRDDSNQPQHF.

The V call is TRBV28, the J call TRBJ2-7; 7 bases are shared with TRBD2. CDR3 size: 16 residues. The germline CDR1 and CDR2 sequences are MDHEN and SYDVKM. Trimming took 5 bases from V and 1 from J; bases not matched to a gene: 11. The DNA of the CDR3 is TGTGCCAGCAGTCCACTCGGGGGAGGGCGGTCCTACGAGCAGTACTTC. Its protein product is CASSPLGGGRSYEQYF.

In its sample, this clone was seen a few times. The same CDR3 can be traced to other DNA sequences in this sample. The rearrangement joins TRBV7-2 to TRBJ2-7, with TRBD2 matching 7 bases. The CDR3 has 14 amino acids. The junction had 6 bases not matched to a gene; V was cut back by 2 bases and J by 5 bases. Germline V gene data show CDR1 as SGHTA and CDR2 as FQGNSA. CDR3 DNA: TGTGCCAGCAGCTTATCGGCGGGGGTCCACGAGCAGTACTTC. This gives the protein CASSLSAGVHEQYF.

This chain connects TRBV4-2 to TRBJ1-4; 7 positions match TRBD1. J was trimmed by 6 bases and V by 2 bases; bases with no gene match: 6. This CDR3 comprises 15 residues. Per germline, CDR1 LGHNA and CDR2 YNFKEQ. CDR3 nucleotides: TGTGCCAGCAGCCAAATGACAGGGACGGATGAAAAACTGTTTTTT. This sequence encodes CASSQMTGTDEKLFF.

The V and J genes are TRBV7-3 and TRBJ2-2; D is perhaps TRBD1 (7 bases). Trimming took 1 base from V and 6 from J, leaving 15 bases between them. Germline CDR1 and CDR2: SGHTA and FQGTGA. This CDR3 comprises 16 residues. This CDR3 reads CASSLNPRRGPGELFF. The CDR3 region has the DNA TGTGCCAGCAGCTTAAACCCCCGGAGGGGGCCCGGGGAGCTGTTTTTT.

The chain has TRBV14 and TRBJ2-4; 13 bases are a match to TRBD2. This CDR3 comprises 15 residues. J was trimmed by 9 bases and V by 4 bases; bases with no gene match: 6. Germline V CDR1 and CDR2: SGHDN, FVKESK. CDR3 nucleotide sequence: TGTGCCAGCAGCCTCACTAGCGGGGGGGACATCATTCAGTACTTC. This codes for CASSLTSGGDIIQYF.

This chain connects TRBV6-5 to TRBJ2-1, with 7 bases lining up with TRBD2. V trimming: 0 bases; J trimming: 7 bases; junction bases outside the gene matches: 6. Germline V gives CDR1 MNHEY, CDR2 SVGAGI. This CDR3 comprises 15 residues. The CDR3, as DNA: TGTGCCAGCAGTTACTCAGGCGGGAGAGCGAATGAGCAGTTCTTC. Its protein product is CASSYSGGRANEQFF.